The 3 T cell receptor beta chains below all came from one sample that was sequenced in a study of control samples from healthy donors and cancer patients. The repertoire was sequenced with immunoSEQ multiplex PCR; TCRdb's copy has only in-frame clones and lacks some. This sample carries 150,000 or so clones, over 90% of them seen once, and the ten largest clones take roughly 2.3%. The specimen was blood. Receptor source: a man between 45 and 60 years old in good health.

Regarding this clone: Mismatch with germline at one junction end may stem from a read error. In DNA, the CDR3 is TGTGCCAGCACCCAAGGCGGGGCCCAGTACTTC. Protein product: CASTQGGAQYF. The genes are TRBV3-1 (or the pseudogene TRBV3-2) and TRBJ2-5, with D tentatively TRBD2 (6 bases). Germline loops: CDR1 LGHDT, CDR2 YNNKEL (reference sequence). The CDR3 is 11 amino acids.

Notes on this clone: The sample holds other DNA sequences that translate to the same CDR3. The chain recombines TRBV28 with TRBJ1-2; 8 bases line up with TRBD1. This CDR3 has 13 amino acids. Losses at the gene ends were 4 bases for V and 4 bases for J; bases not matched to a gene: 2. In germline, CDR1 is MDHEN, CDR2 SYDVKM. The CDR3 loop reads CASSSDRAYGYTF. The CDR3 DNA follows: TGTGCCAGCAGTTCGGACAGGGCCTATGGCTACACCTTC.

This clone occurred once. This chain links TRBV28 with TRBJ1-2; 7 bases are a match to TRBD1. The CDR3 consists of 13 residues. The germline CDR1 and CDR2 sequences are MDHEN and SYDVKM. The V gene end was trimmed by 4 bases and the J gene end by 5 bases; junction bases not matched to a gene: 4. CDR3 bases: TGTGCCAGCAGTTCGACAGGGACTTATGGCTACACCTTC. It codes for CASSSTGTYGYTF.